Following are 9 T cell receptor beta chains from one sample sequenced in a study of lymphopenia after photon versus proton radiotherapy. Assay used: immunoSEQ multiplex PCR; TCRdb lists only in-frame clones, some missing. The table shows over 55,000 clones, with about 90% occurring only once. Sequences were derived from peripheral blood, sampled from a patient treated with proton-based radiotherapy. These receptors all stem from a man at least 80 years old with esophageal cancer.

This clone was detected a few times. This rearrangement joins TRBV29-1 to TRBJ1-2, with D perhaps matching TRBD1 (5 bases). Trimming shortened V by 3 bases and J by 3 bases, and 5 bases separated the two germline ends. The CDR3 loop spans 11 amino acids. Germline V lookup: CDR1 SQVTM, CDR2 ANQGSEA. The CDR3 here is CSVDRDYGYTF. CDR3 nucleotides: TGCAGCGTTGACAGGGACTATGGCTACACCTTC.

This chain uses TRBV7-2 with TRBJ2-3; D not resolved. V lost 4 bases and J 0 bases, leaving 14 bases between the germline ends. CDR1 and CDR2 from the germline V gene are SGHTA and FQGNSA. CDR3 length equals 16 residues. CDR3 in DNA: TGTGCCAGCAGCTCAACCCTGGCCCCTAGCACAGATACGCAGTATTTT. The encoded protein is CASSSTLAPSTDTQYF.

The chain links TRBV7-9 to TRBJ1-6, with D possibly being TRBD1 (6 bases). Trimming took 6 bases from V and 0 from J, leaving 12 bases between them. The CDR3 extends over 16 amino acids. CDR1 is SEHNR and CDR2 is FQNEAQ in the germline V gene (reference sequence). The CDR3 protein is CASRQGLSSYNSPLHF. The CDR3 bases are TGTGCCAGCAGGCAGGGGTTAAGCTCCTATAATTCACCCCTCCACTTT.

The genes are TRBV7-8 and TRBJ2-5; weak D call: TRBD1 (6 bases). This CDR3 contains 16 residues. Trimming pared 4 bases from V and 0 bases from J, leaving 15 bases between. Germline lookup yields CDR1 SGHVS and CDR2 FQNEAQ. CDR3 region: CASSSSQGIYQETQYF. The CDR3 nucleotides read TGTGCCAGCAGCTCAAGCCAGGGGATCTACCAAGAGACCCAGTACTTC.

The chain carries TRBV19 and TRBJ2-1, with D perhaps TRBD1 (6 bases). CDR3 length equals 15 residues. Germline V gene data show CDR1 as LNHDA and CDR2 as SQIVND (reference sequence). V lost 11 bases, J lost 0 bases, and 17 bases lay in between. The CDR3 DNA reads TGTGCCGCCAGCCCCGGGGACACCTCCTACAATGAGCAGTTCTTC. Translation: CAASPGDTSYNEQFF.

This chain links TRBV7-2 with TRBJ1-1; D remains ambiguous. Germline loops: CDR1 SGHTA, CDR2 FQGNSA. This CDR3 contains 14 residues. V lost 3 bases and J lost 4, with 12 bases in between. The CDR3 DNA reads as TGTGCCAGCAGCTTCTCGGGGTTGGGCACTGAAGCTTTCTTT. Amino acid sequence: CASSFSGLGTEAFF. The full variable domain, its missing parts supplied by reference TRBV7-2 and TRBJ1-1, is GAGVSQSPSNKVTEKGKDVELRCDPISGHTALYWYRQSLGQGLEFLIYFQGNSAPDKSGLPSDRFSAERTGGSVSTLTIQRTQQEDSAVYLCASSFSGLGTEAFFGQGTRLTVV.

V gene TRBV27 combines with J gene TRBJ1-4; D might be TRBD1 (5 bases). The CDR3 contains 14 residues. Germline values: CDR1 MNHEY, CDR2 SMNVEV (reference sequence). With 0 bases removed from V and 8 bases from J, the gap between germline ends came to 10 bases. CDR3 sequence reads: CASSLSWGGEKLFF. The CDR3 region has the DNA TGTGCCAGCAGTTTATCCTGGGGCGGCGAAAAACTGTTTTTT. Full variable domain (outside the CDR3, taken from reference TRBV27 and TRBJ1-4): EAQVTQNPRYLITVTGKKLTVTCSQNMNHEYMSWYRQDPGLGLRQIYYSMNVEVTDKGDVPEGYKVSRKEKRNFPLILESPSPNQTSLYFCASSLSWGGEKLFFGSGTQLSVL.

The chain uses TRBV2 and TRBJ1-2; D uncertain. This CDR3 spans 15 amino acids. The germline V and J ends were trimmed by 6 bases and 2 bases, with 16 bases remaining between them. Germline assignment: CDR1 SNHLY and CDR2 FYNNEI. CDR3 region: CASSPNRELNYGYTF. DNA of the CDR3: TGTGCCAGCAGCCCTAACAGAGAACTAAACTATGGCTACACCTTC.

The chain has TRBV14 and TRBJ2-1; 13 nucleotides agree with TRBD2. CDR1 is SGHDN, CDR2 FVKESK, per germline. The CDR3 spans 15 residues. Trimming removed 6 bases from V and 6 bases from J; junction bases left unmatched: 5. The CDR3 spells CASRRTSGSSNEQFF. As DNA, the CDR3 is TGTGCCAGCAGGCGGACTAGCGGGAGTAGCAATGAGCAGTTCTTC.